This TCR beta chain was captured in a study of shared clonotypes between healthy human individuals. As for the study in general: The plates for each donor numbered three CD4 naive, three CD4 memory, two CD8 naive and one CD8 memory.

Clones were read by immunoSEQ multiplex PCR, and TCRdb kept only the in-frame ones, dropping some. The sample lists some 2.1 million clones; 95% were seen once. Every donor was a Caucasian adult from Nashville, Tennessee. Trimming cost V 1 base and J 2 bases, with 5 bases left between them. Germline V CDR1 and CDR2: SGHDN, FVKESK. The CDR3 has 13 amino acids. Sequencing input: naive CD4+ T cells sorted from blood. The subset: CD45RA+ positively selected. The clonotype was recovered from a man aged 18-30 years in good health. V is TRBV14 and J is TRBJ1-2, with D unresolved. CDR3 nucleotides: TGTGCCAGCAGCCAAGCCGAGAACTATGGCTACACCTTC. Its translation: CASSQAENYGYTF.